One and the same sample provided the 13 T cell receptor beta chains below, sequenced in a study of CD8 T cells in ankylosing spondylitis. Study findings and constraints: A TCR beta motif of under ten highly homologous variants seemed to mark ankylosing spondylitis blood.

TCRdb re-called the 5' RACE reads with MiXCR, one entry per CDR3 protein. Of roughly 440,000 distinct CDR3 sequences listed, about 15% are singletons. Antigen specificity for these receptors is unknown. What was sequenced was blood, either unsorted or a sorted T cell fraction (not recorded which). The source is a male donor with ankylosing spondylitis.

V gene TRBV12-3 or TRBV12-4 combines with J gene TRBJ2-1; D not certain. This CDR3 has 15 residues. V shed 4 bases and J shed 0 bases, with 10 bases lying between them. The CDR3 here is CASSSDGLSYNEQFF. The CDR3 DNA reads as TGTGCCAGCAGTTCTGACGGGCTCTCCTACAATGAGCAGTTCTTC.

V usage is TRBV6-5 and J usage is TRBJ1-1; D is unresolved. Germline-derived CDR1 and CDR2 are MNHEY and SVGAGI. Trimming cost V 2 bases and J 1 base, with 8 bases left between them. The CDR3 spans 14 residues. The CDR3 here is CASSYTTGNTEAFF. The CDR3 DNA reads TGTGCCAGCAGTTACACCACGGGGAACACTGAAGCTTTCTTT.

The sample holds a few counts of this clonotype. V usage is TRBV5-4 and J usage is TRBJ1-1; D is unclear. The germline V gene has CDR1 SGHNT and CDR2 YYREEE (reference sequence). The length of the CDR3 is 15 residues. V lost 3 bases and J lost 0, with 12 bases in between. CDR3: CASSWAGTLNTEAFF. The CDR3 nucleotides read TGTGCCAGCAGCTGGGCGGGCACTTTGAACACTGAAGCTTTCTTT.

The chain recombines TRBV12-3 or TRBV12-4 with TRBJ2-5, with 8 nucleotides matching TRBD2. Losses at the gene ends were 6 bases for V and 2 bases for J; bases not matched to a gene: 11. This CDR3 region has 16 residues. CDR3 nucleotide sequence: TGTGCCAGCAGGCCCGGGGGGGGACTGGCTCAAGAGACCCAGTACTTC. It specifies CASRPGGGLAQETQYF.

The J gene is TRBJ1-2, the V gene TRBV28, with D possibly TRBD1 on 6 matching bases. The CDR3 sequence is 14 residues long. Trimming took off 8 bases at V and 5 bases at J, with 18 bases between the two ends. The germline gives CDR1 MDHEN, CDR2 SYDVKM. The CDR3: CASLPVGQGYGYTF. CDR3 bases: TGTGCCAGCTTACCCGTGGGACAAGGATATGGCTACACCTTC.

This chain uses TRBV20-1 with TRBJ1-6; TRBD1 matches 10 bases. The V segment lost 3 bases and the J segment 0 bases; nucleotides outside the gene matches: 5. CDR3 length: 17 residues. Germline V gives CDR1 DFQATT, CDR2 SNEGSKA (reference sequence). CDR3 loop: CSARTGQGSSYNSPLHF. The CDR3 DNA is TGCAGTGCTAGGACGGGACAGGGGAGCTCCTATAATTCACCCCTCCACTTT.

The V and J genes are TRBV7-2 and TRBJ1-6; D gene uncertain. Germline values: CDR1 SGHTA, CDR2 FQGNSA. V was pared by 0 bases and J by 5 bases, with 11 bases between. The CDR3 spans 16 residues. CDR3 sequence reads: CASSLAPARNNSPLHF. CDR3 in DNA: TGTGCCAGCAGCTTAGCCCCGGCCAGGAATAATTCACCCCTCCACTTT.

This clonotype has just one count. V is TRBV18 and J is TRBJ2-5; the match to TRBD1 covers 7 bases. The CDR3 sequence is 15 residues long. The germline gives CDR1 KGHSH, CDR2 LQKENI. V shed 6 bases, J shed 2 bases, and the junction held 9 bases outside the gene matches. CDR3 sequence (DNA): TGTGCCAGCTCCCCAAAGACGGGACAGCAAGAGACCCAGTACTTC. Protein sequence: CASSPKTGQQETQYF.

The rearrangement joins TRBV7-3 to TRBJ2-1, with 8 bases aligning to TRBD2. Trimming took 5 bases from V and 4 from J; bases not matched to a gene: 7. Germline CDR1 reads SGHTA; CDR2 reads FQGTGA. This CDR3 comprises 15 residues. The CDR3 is CASSARLASYNEQFF. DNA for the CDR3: TGTGCCAGCAGCGCCCGACTAGCGTCGTACAATGAGCAGTTCTTC.

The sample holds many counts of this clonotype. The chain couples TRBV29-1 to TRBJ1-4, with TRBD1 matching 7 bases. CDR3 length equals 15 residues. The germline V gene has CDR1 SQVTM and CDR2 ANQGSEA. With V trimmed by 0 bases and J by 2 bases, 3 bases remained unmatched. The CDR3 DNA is TGCAGCGTTGAAGAAAGGGACAGCACTAATGAAAAACTGTTTTTT. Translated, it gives CSVEERDSTNEKLFF.

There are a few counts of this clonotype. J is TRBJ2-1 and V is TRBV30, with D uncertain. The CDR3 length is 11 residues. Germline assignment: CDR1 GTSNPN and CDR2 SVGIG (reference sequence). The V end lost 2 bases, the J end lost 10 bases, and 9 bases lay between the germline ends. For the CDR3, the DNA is TGTGCCTGGAGTAGGCCGCAGGAGCAGTTCTTC. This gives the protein CAWSRPQEQFF.

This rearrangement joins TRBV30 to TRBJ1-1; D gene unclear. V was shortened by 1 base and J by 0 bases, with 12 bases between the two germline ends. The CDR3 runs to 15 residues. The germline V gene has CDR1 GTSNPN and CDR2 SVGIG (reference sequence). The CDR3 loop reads CAWSELGLLNTEAFF. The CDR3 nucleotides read TGTGCCTGGAGTGAACTCGGACTGCTGAACACTGAAGCTTTCTTT.

The CDR3: CASQGQGFGNTIYF. The CDR3 DNA reads as TGTGCCAGCCAGGGACAGGGATTCGGAAACACCATATATTTT. The chain couples TRBV6-2 or TRBV6-3 to TRBJ1-3; 9 positions match TRBD1. CDR1 and CDR2 (germline): MNHEY, SVGEGT. CDR3 size: 14 residues. Germline trimming cut 8 bases from V and 4 bases from J; bases unmatched to any gene: 6.